The T cell receptor beta chain under discussion was sequenced for a study of cytomegalovirus exposure and HLA in healthy donors. Whole-study context: From HLA-typed donors, an early data release held approximately 85 million unique TCRs. Broader study findings: Reports indicate that TCR beta sequences accurately predicted the HLA-A and HLA-B alleles of most subjects. Most of the TCR beta V segments (in an earlier analysis) were productive either about 87% or about 30% of the time.

On this clone itself: The antigen remains undetermined.

Losses at the gene ends were 2 bases for V and 2 bases for J; bases not matched to a gene: 3. Germline V gives CDR1 GTSNPN, CDR2 SVGIG (reference sequence). CDR3 length: 13 residues. PCR was performed using 60 Vbeta and 13 Jbeta primers. TCRdb's table, derived via immunoSEQ multiplex PCR, lists solely in-frame clones and lacks some. Of just over 150,000 clones in the sample, around four fifths are singletons; the top ten hold 1.4%. The receptor comes from a woman in her twenties or thirties in good health and CMV-seronegative. The specimen was PBMCs. The chain employs TRBV30 and TRBJ2-7; 7 positions agree with TRBD1. CDR3 protein: CAWSRGPTYEQYF. CDR3 coding DNA: TGTGCCTGGAGTAGGGGGCCCACCTACGAGCAGTACTTC.